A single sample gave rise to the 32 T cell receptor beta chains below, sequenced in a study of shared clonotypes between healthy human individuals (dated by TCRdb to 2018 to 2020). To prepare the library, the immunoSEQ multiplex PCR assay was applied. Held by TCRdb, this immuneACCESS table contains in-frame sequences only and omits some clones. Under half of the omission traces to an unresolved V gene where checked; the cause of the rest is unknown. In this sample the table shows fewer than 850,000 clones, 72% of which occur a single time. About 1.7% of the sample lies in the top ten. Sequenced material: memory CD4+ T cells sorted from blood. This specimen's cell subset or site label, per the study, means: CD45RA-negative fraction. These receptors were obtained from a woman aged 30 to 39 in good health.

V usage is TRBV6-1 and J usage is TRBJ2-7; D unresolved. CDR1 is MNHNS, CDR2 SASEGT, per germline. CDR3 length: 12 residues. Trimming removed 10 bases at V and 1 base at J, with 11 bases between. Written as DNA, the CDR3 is TGTGCCACCCAGGTGGGGTCCTACGAGCAGTACTTC. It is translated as CATQVGSYEQYF.

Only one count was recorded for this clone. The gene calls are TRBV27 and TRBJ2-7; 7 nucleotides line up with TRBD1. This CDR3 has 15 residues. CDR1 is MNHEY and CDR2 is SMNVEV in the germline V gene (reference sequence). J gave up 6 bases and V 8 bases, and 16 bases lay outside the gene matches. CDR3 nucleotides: TGTGCCAGCCGGCACGTGGACAGGTCCCCCCTCGAGCAGTACTTC. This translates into CASRHVDRSPLEQYF.

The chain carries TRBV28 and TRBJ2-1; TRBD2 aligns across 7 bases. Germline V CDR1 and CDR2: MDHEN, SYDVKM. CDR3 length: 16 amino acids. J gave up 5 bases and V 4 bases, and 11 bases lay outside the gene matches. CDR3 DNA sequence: TGTGCCAGCAGTTCTGGTGGGCTAGCGGAGAACAATGAGCAGTTCTTC. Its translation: CASSSGGLAENNEQFF.

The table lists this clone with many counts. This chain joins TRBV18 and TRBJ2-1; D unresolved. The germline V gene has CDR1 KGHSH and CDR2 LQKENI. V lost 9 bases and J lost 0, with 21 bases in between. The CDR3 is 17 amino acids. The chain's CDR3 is CASQPPAANISYNEQFF. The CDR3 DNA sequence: TGTGCCAGTCAACCACCAGCAGCTAATATCTCCTACAATGAGCAGTTCTTC. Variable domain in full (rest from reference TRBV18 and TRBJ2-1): NAGVMQNPRHLVRRRGQEARLRCSPMKGHSHVYWYRQLPEEGLKFMVYLQKENIIDESGMPKERFSAEFPKEGPSILRIQQVVRGDSAAYFCASQPPAANISYNEQFFGPGTRLTVL.

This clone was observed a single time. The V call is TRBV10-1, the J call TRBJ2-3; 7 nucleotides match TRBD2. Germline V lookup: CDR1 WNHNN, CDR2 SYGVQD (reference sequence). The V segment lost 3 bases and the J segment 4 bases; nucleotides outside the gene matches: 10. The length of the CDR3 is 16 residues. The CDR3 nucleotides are TGCGCCAGCAGTGAAGGTCTAGCGGTAGGGCCAGATACGCAGTATTTT. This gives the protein CASSEGLAVGPDTQYF.

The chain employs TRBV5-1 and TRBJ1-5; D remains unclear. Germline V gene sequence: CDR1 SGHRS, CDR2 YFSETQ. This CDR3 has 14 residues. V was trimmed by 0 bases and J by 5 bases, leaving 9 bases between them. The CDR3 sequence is CASSLAGSHQPQHF. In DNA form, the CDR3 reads TGCGCCAGCAGCTTGGCGGGAAGCCATCAGCCCCAGCATTTT.

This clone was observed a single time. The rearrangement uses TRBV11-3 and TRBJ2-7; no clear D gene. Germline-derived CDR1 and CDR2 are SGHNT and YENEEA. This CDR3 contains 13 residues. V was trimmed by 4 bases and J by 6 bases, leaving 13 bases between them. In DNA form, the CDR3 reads TGTGCCAGCAGCTCCAATTCGATCTGCGAGCAGTACTTC. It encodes CASSSNSICEQYF.

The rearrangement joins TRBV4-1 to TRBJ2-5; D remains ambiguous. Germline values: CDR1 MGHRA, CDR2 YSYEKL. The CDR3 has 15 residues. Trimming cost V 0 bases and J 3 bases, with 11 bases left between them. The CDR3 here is CASSQDSLKKETQYF. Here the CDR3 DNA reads TGCGCCAGCAGCCAAGATTCCCTAAAAAAAGAGACCCAGTACTTC.

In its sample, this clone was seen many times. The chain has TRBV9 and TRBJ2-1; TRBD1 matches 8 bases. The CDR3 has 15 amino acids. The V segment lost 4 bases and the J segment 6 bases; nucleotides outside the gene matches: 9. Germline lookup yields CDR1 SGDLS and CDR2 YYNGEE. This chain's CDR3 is CASSQSTGEFNEQFF. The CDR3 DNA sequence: TGTGCCAGCAGCCAATCGACAGGGGAGTTCAATGAGCAGTTCTTC.

The CDR3 bases are TGTGCCAGCAGTTCCGGGACAACGGGGAACGAGCAGTACTTC. Translating gives CASSSGTTGNEQYF. V and J are TRBV28 and TRBJ2-7; tentatively, D is TRBD1 (6 bases). Trimming took off 4 bases at V and 5 bases at J, with 15 bases between the two ends. Germline loops: CDR1 MDHEN, CDR2 SYDVKM. This CDR3 region has 14 residues.

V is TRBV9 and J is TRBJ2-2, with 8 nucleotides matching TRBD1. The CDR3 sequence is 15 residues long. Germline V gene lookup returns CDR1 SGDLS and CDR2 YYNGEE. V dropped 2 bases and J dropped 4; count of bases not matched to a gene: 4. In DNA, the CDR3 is TGTGCCAGCAGCGTTCTTCAGGGGGCCACCGGGGAGCTGTTTTTT. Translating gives CASSVLQGATGELFF.

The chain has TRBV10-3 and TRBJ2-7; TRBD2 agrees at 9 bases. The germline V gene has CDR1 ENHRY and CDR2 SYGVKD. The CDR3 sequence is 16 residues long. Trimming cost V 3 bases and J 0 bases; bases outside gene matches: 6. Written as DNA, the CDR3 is TGTGCCATCAGTGAATCAGGACTAGCGTTCTCCTACGAGCAGTACTTC. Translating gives CAISESGLAFSYEQYF.

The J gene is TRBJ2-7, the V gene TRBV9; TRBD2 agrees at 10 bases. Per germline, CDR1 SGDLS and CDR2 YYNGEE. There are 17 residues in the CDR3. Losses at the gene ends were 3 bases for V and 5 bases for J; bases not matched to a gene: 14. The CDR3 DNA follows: TGTGCCAGCAGCGAGGGGGGGACTAGCGCCAGGGTGAACGAGCAGTACTTC. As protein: CASSEGGTSARVNEQYF.

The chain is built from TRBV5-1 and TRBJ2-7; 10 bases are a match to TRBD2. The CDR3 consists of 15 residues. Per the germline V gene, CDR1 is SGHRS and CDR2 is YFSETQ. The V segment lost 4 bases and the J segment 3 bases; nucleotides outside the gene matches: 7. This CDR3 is CASSRSGTSVYEQYF. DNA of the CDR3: TGCGCCAGCAGCCGCTCAGGGACTAGCGTCTACGAGCAGTACTTC.

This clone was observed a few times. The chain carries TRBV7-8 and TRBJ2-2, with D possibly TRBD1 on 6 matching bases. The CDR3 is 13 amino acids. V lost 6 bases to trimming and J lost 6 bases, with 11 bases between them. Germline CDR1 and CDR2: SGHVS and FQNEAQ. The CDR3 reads CASSHRDPGELFF. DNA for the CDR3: TGTGCCAGCAGTCACAGGGATCCCGGGGAGCTGTTTTTT.

As DNA, the CDR3 is TGTGCCAGTAGTATCCAGGGACTACGGATCAACAATGAGCAGTTCTTC. Its protein is CASSIQGLRINNEQFF. J is TRBJ2-1 and V is TRBV19; 7 bases line up with TRBD2. With V trimmed by 3 bases and J by 5 bases, 10 bases remained unmatched. The CDR3 loop spans 16 amino acids. The germline V gene has CDR1 LNHDA and CDR2 SQIVND (reference sequence).

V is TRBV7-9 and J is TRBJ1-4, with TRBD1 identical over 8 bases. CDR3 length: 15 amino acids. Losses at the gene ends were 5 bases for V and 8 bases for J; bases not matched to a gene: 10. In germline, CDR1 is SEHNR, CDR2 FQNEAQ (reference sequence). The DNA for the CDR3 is TGTGCCAGCAGCCCGACAGGGGCACGGAGCGAAAAACTGTTTTTT. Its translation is CASSPTGARSEKLFF.

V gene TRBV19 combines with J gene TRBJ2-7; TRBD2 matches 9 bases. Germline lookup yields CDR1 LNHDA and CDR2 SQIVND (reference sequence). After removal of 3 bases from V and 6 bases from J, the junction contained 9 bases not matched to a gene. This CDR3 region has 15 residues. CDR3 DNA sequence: TGTGCCAGTAGTATCACTAGCGGGCCCCGAGGCGAGCAGTACTTC. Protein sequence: CASSITSGPRGEQYF.

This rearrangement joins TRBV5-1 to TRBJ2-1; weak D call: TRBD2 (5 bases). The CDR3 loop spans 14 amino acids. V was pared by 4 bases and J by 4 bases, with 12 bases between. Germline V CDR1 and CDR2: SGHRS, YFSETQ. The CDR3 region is CASSRASMYNEQFF. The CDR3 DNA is TGCGCCAGCAGCAGGGCTAGCATGTACAATGAGCAGTTCTTC. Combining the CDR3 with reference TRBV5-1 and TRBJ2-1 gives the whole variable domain KAGVTQTPRYLIKTRGQQVTLSCSPISGHRSVSWYQQTPGQGLQFLFEYFSETQRNKGNFPGRFSGRQFSNSRSEMNVSTLELGDSALYLCASSRASMYNEQFFGPGTRLTVL.

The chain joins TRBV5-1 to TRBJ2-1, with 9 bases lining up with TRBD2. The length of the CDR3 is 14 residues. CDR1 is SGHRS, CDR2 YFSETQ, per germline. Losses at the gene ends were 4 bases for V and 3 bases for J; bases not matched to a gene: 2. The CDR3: CASSKAGGYNEQFF. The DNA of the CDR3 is TGCGCCAGCAGCAAAGCGGGAGGCTACAATGAGCAGTTCTTC.

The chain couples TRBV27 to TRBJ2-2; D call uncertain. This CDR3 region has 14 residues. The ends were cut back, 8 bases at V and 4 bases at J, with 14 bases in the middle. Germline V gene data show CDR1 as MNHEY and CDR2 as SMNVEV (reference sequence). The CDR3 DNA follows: TGTGCCAGCGGCACTCTGGTGGCCACCGGGGAGCTGTTTTTT. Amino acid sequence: CASGTLVATGELFF.

The CDR3 DNA follows: TGTGCCATCAGCTGGGACAGGGGACACAATGAGCAGTTCTTC. Translating gives CAISWDRGHNEQFF. The rearrangement uses TRBV10-3 and TRBJ2-1; 10 bases are a match to TRBD1. Germline assignment: CDR1 ENHRY and CDR2 SYGVKD. This CDR3 is built from 14 residues. With 6 bases clipped from V and 5 bases from J, the junction kept 4 bases outside the gene matches.

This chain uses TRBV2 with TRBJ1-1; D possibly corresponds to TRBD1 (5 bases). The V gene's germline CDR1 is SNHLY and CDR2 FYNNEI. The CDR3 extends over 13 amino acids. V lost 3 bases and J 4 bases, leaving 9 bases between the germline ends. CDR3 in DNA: TGTGCCAGCAGTGAGGTGCAGGGCACTGAAGCTTTCTTT. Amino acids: CASSEVQGTEAFF.

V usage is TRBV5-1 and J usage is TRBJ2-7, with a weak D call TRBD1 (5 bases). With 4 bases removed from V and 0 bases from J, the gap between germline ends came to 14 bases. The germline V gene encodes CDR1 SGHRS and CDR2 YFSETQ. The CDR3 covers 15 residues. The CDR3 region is CASSPGQEDSYEQYF. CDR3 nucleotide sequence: TGCGCCAGCAGCCCCGGACAAGAAGACTCCTACGAGCAGTACTTC.

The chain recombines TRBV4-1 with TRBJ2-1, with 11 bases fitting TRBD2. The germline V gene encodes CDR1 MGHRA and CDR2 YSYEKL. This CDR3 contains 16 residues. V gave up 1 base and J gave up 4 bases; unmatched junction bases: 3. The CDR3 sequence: CASSQGGLAAYNEQFF. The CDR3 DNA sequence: TGCGCCAGCAGCCAAGGGGGACTAGCGGCTTACAATGAGCAGTTCTTC.

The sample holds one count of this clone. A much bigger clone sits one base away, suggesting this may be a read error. The CDR3: CASSEGSGANVLTF. The CDR3 DNA follows: TGTGCCAGCAGTGAAGGCTCTGGGGCCAACGTCCTGACTTTC. The rearrangement uses TRBV25-1 and TRBJ2-6; D remains unclear. This CDR3 has 14 residues. The germline gives CDR1 MGHDK, CDR2 SYGVNS. V lost 2 bases and J lost 0, with 2 bases in between.

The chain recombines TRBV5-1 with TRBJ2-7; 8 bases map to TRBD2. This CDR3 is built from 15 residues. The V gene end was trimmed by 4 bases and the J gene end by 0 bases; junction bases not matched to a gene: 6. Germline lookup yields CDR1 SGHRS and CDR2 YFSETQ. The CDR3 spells CASSPLSGSSYEQYF. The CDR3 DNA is TGCGCCAGCAGCCCGTTGAGCGGGAGCTCCTACGAGCAGTACTTC.

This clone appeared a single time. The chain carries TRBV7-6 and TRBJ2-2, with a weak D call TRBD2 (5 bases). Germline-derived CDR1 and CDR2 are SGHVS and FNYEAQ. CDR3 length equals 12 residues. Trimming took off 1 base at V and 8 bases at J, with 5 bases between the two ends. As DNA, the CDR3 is TGTGCCAGCAGCTTAGGGACTGGGGAGCTGTTTTTT. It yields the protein CASSLGTGELFF.

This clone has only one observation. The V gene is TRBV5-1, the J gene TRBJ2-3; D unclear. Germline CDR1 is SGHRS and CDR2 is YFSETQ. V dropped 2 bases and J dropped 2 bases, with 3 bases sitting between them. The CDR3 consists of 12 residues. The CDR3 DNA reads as TGCGCCAGCAGCTTTACCACAGATACGCAGTATTTT. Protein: CASSFTTDTQYF.

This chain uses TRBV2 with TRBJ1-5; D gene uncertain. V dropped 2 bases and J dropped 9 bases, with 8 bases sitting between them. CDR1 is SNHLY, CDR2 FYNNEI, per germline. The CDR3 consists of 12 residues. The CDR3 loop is CASSEHESPQHF. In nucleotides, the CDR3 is TGTGCCAGCAGTGAACACGAGTCGCCCCAGCATTTT.

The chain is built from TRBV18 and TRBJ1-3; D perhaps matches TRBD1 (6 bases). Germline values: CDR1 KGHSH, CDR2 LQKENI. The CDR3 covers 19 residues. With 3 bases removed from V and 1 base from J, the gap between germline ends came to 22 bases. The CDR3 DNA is TGTGCCAGCTCACCTTTACCCGTACAGGGAATAGTTTCTGGAAACACCATATATTTT. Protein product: CASSPLPVQGIVSGNTIYF. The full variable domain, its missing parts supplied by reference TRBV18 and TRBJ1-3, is NAGVMQNPRHLVRRRGQEARLRCSPMKGHSHVYWYRQLPEEGLKFMVYLQKENIIDESGMPKERFSAEFPKEGPSILRIQQVVRGDSAAYFCASSPLPVQGIVSGNTIYFGEGSWLTVV.

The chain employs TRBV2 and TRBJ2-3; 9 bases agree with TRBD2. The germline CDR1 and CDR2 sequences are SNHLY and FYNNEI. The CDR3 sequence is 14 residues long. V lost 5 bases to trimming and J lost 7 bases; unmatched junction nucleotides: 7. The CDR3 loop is CASSLEREVNTQYF. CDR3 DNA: TGTGCCAGCAGTTTAGAGCGGGAGGTAAATACGCAGTATTTT. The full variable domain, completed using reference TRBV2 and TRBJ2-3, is EPEVTQTPSHQVTQMGQEVILRCVPISNHLYFYWYRQILGQKVEFLVSFYNNEISEKSEIFDDQFSVERPDGSNFTLKIRSTKLEDSAMYFCASSLEREVNTQYFGPGTRLTVL.